These 29 T cell receptor beta chains came from one sample sequenced in a study of T cell responses to AZD1222 COVID-19 vaccine (dated by TCRdb to 2020 to 2022). Libraries were made using the immunoSEQ multiplex PCR assay. The clones in this table, taken by TCRdb from immuneACCESS, are in-frame only. Not every clone is retained; where verified, under half of the shortfall comes from an unresolved V gene, and the cause of the rest is unknown. The sample yields about 140,000 clones; around 90% were counted once. The ten top clones hold more than 3% of the sample. The time point label of this sample denotes: about 28 days (+/-7) after the second vaccine dose. The starting material was peripheral blood, obtained 28 days after the second AZD1222 dose. These receptor sequences come from an adult who received the AZD1222 COVID-19 vaccine.

The chain combines TRBV7-9 with TRBJ1-5, with D perhaps TRBD1 (6 bases). The germline V gene encodes CDR1 SEHNR and CDR2 FQNEAQ (reference sequence). The V end was cut by 4 bases, the J end by 3 bases, with 13 bases between. The CDR3 is made up of 15 amino acids. CDR3 nucleotides: TGTGCCAGCAGCTCGCTGGGGGCCCCCAATCAGCCCCAGCATTTT. Its protein product is CASSSLGAPNQPQHF.

V gene TRBV30 combines with J gene TRBJ2-7; 7 nucleotides match TRBD1. The CDR3 totals 12 residues. Per germline, CDR1 GTSNPN and CDR2 SVGIG (reference sequence). The J segment lost 5 bases and the V segment lost 4 bases, leaving 5 bases of the junction unmatched. CDR3 DNA: TGTGCCTGGACGACAGGGCACCACGAGCAGTACTTC. Its protein product is CAWTTGHHEQYF.

This clone was seen ten or more times. Here the CDR3 DNA reads TGTGCCAGCAGCTCCGACCTAGAGGCCGGGGAGCTGTTTTTT. It translates to CASSSDLEAGELFF. The chain combines TRBV11-3 with TRBJ2-2; D ambiguous. V lost 4 bases to trimming and J lost 6 bases, with 12 bases between them. The CDR3 runs 14 residues. Germline CDR1 reads SGHNT; CDR2 reads YENEEA.

The V gene is TRBV6-5, the J gene TRBJ2-5; D might be TRBD1 or TRBD2, each matching 5 bases. V gave up 2 bases and J gave up 3 bases, with 13 bases separating them. The CDR3 totals 15 residues. The germline gives CDR1 MNHEY, CDR2 SVGAGI. The CDR3 DNA sequence: TGTGCCAGCAGTTACGGGGGTGTCGGTGAAGAGACCCAGTACTTC. Translation gives CASSYGGVGEETQYF.

The chain employs TRBV2 and TRBJ1-1; no firm D call. V was clipped by 10 bases and J by 8 bases, with 20 bases between them. This CDR3 spans 13 amino acids. The germline CDR1 and CDR2 sequences are SNHLY and FYNNEI. DNA of the CDR3: TGTGCCACCCGGATGGAACCCGCGCGAGAAGCTTTCTTT. Translation gives CATRMEPAREAFF.

This chain uses TRBV3-1 (or the pseudogene TRBV3-2) with TRBJ2-3; D is unresolved. Germline CDR1 and CDR2: LGHDT and YNNKEL (reference sequence). Trimming left V 4 bases short and J 4 bases short, with 6 bases between. The CDR3 covers 12 residues. The CDR3 sequence: CASSRRPDTQYF. The CDR3, as DNA: TGTGCCAGCAGCCGCCGGCCAGATACGCAGTATTTT.

The gene calls are TRBV7-2 and TRBJ1-1; D perhaps matches TRBD1 (6 bases). This CDR3 is built from 17 residues. Trimming removed 4 bases at V and 4 bases at J, with 22 bases between. Germline-derived CDR1 and CDR2 are SGHTA and FQGNSA. The CDR3 loop reads CASSSARIGQSGTEAFF. The CDR3 DNA is TGTGCCAGCAGCTCCGCGCGTATAGGACAGAGTGGCACTGAAGCTTTCTTT.

This clone was seen more than once but under ten times. The genes are TRBV7-2 and TRBJ1-2; maybe TRBD1 (6 bases). The germline gives CDR1 SGHTA, CDR2 FQGNSA. The CDR3 consists of 16 residues. V lost 0 bases to trimming and J lost 8 bases, with 19 bases between them. The CDR3 reads CASSLAAGASGSGYTF. The CDR3 DNA is TGTGCCAGCAGCTTAGCTGCGGGGGCTTCAGGTTCCGGCTACACCTTC.

V and J are TRBV3-1 (or the pseudogene TRBV3-2) and TRBJ1-6; 9 positions match TRBD1. From germline, CDR1 is LGHDT and CDR2 YNNKEL (reference sequence). CDR3 length equals 18 residues. The V segment lost 8 bases and the J segment 0 bases; nucleotides outside the gene matches: 11. This CDR3 is CASGQETGGSSYNSPLHF. In nucleotides, the CDR3 is TGTGCCAGCGGGCAGGAGACAGGGGGTAGCTCCTATAATTCACCCCTCCACTTT.

The chain links TRBV2 to TRBJ2-5; D is unclear. The CDR3 loop spans 12 amino acids. Trimming removed 4 bases at V and 0 bases at J, with 3 bases between. From germline, CDR1 is SNHLY and CDR2 FYNNEI. CDR3 bases: TGTGCCAGCAGTGCCTACCAAGAGACCCAGTACTTC. Amino acids: CASSAYQETQYF.

This clone has a handful of counts. CDR3 in amino acids: CASSREGLGTEAFF. CDR3 bases: TGTGCCAGCAGCAGGGAGGGGTTGGGCACTGAAGCTTTCTTT. The chain recombines TRBV6-5 with TRBJ1-1; TRBD1 is a possible D gene (5 bases). V gave up 6 bases and J gave up 4 bases, with 15 bases separating them. Germline CDR1 reads MNHEY; CDR2 reads SVGAGI. This CDR3 comprises 14 residues.

This clone was seen just once. V and J are TRBV28 and TRBJ1-4, with D maybe TRBD1 (5 bases). This CDR3 has 13 residues. The germline V gene encodes CDR1 MDHEN and CDR2 SYDVKM. V lost 2 bases and J lost 7, with 8 bases in between. In DNA form, the CDR3 reads TGTGCCAGCAGTTTACAGGGAGGTGAAAAACTGTTTTTT. Translating gives CASSLQGGEKLFF.

V usage is TRBV19 and J usage is TRBJ2-6; TRBD1 might be the D (6 bases). The germline gives CDR1 LNHDA, CDR2 SQIVND (reference sequence). V was trimmed by 7 bases and J by 5 bases, leaving 12 bases between them. This CDR3 has 14 residues. The CDR3, as DNA: TGTGCCAGTACTGGGGGCAGCTGGGCCAACGTCCTGACTTTC. Protein: CASTGGSWANVLTF.

V is TRBV2 and J is TRBJ1-5, with 7 bases matching TRBD1. The CDR3 contains 15 residues. CDR1 and CDR2 (germline): SNHLY, FYNNEI. V shed 4 bases and J 8 bases; nucleotides not matched to a gene: 11. The CDR3 here is CASSGGTGVGKPQHF. The CDR3 nucleotides read TGTGCCAGCAGTGGTGGAACAGGGGTAGGGAAGCCCCAGCATTTT.

The chain links TRBV28 to TRBJ1-6; 8 positions agree with TRBD1. J was trimmed by 10 bases and V by 5 bases; bases with no gene match: 10. CDR3 length: 15 residues. Germline CDR1 MDHEN, CDR2 SYDVKM. CDR3 DNA: TGTGCCAGCAGTATCCGGGGCAGGGGGCTGTCACCCCTCCACTTT. This sequence encodes CASSIRGRGLSPLHF.

This clone was counted a single time. The CDR3 DNA sequence: TGTGCCAGCAGCCTACTAGCTTACAATGAGCAGTTCTTC. Protein sequence: CASSLLAYNEQFF. The genes are TRBV9 and TRBJ2-1; possible D gene TRBD2, 6 bases. The CDR3 has 13 residues. V gave up 4 bases and J gave up 4 bases, with 9 bases separating them. Looked up from germline, CDR1 is SGDLS and CDR2 is YYNGEE.

For this clone: Compared with germline, one end of the junction differs, possibly owing to a read error. V and J are TRBV7-6 and TRBJ2-3, with D possibly matching TRBD1 (5 bases). The V gene's germline CDR1 is SGHVS and CDR2 FNYEAQ. The CDR3 contains 16 residues. In nucleotides, the CDR3 is TGTGCCAGCAGCGTAGCTCAGGGTTTGAGCACAGATACGCAGTATTTT. As protein: CASSVAQGLSTDTQYF.

The chain links TRBV18 to TRBJ2-7; 7 bases line up with TRBD2. This CDR3 is 15 amino acids long. V was pared by 3 bases and J by 4 bases, with 9 bases of the junction left unmatched. Germline lookup yields CDR1 KGHSH and CDR2 LQKENI. The CDR3 protein is CASSPDGRRNYEQYF. In DNA form, the CDR3 reads TGTGCCAGCTCACCCGACGGGAGGAGAAATTACGAGCAGTACTTC.

As DNA, the CDR3 is TGTGCCAGCAGCTTATTTGTACGAGATACGCAGTATTTT. Its translation: CASSLFVRDTQYF. J is TRBJ2-3 and V is TRBV11-3; D is ambiguous. The germline CDR1 and CDR2 sequences are SGHNT and YENEEA. The CDR3 has 13 amino acids. Trimming took off 2 bases at V and 5 bases at J, with 8 bases between the two ends.

This clone was recorded only once. No DNA is shown, since the ends of the CDR3 on it are uncertain; the CDR3 is the one TCRdb lists. This sequence joins TRBV19 and TRBJ2-5. Including both end residues, the CDR3 is 16 amino acids long. Germline-derived CDR1 and CDR2 are LNHDA and SQIVND (reference sequence). CDR3 amino acids: CASSIGSKGFLETQYF.

V is TRBV5-1 and J is TRBJ1-3; D unresolved. Germline V gives CDR1 SGHRS, CDR2 YFSETQ. The V and J ends lost 4 bases and 1 base respectively, with 9 bases between them. The CDR3 sequence is 14 residues long. The CDR3 coding sequence is TGCGCCAGCAGCCCTGGGGTATCTGGAAACACCATATATTTT. Amino acid sequence: CASSPGVSGNTIYF.

This chain links TRBV5-1 with TRBJ1-1, with a possible D match to TRBD1 (6 bases). Germline V gene sequence: CDR1 SGHRS, CDR2 YFSETQ. The CDR3 spans 17 residues. Trimming cost V 4 bases and J 0 bases, with 19 bases left between them. CDR3 sequence (DNA): TGCGCCAGCAGCCGGGGGGCCCTTCCCCCCATGAACACTGAAGCTTTCTTT. This encodes CASSRGALPPMNTEAFF.

This rearrangement joins TRBV19 to TRBJ2-1; the D gene is possibly TRBD2 (6 bases). Trimming stripped 9 bases from V and 3 bases from J, with 21 bases between. The CDR3 has 16 residues. Germline CDR1 and CDR2: LNHDA and SQIVND (reference sequence). The CDR3 DNA is TGTGCCAGCCGGGACTCCATGAAGGGCAACTACAATGAGCAGTTCTTC. It specifies CASRDSMKGNYNEQFF.

The J gene is TRBJ1-5, the V gene TRBV5-1, with D possibly TRBD1 on 5 matching bases. The CDR3 is made up of 14 amino acids. V was cut by 2 bases and J by 11 bases, with 17 bases left in between. Germline CDR1 and CDR2: SGHRS and YFSETQ. For the CDR3, the DNA is TGCGCCAGCAGCTTTTCGGGACGGGAGGGTTCCCAGCATTTT. Amino acids: CASSFSGREGSQHF. Full variable domain (outside the CDR3, taken from reference TRBV5-1 and TRBJ1-5): KAGVTQTPRYLIKTRGQQVTLSCSPISGHRSVSWYQQTPGQGLQFLFEYFSETQRNKGNFPGRFSGRQFSNSRSEMNVSTLELGDSALYLCASSFSGREGSQHFGDGTRLSIL.

The rearrangement joins TRBV11-2 to TRBJ1-1; D ambiguous. Between the trimmed V and J ends, which lost 1 base and 2 bases, there was a span of 14 bases. Germline V gene lookup returns CDR1 SGHAT and CDR2 FQNNGV. CDR3 length: 16 amino acids. The CDR3 region is CASSLARLTHNTEAFF. The DNA of the CDR3 is TGTGCCAGCAGCTTAGCCCGCCTCACCCACAACACTGAAGCTTTCTTT.

The sample holds one count of this clone. This sequence joins TRBV19 and TRBJ1-1; no clear D. The V and J ends lost 6 bases and 11 bases respectively, with 16 bases between them. CDR3 length equals 12 residues. CDR1 is LNHDA, CDR2 SQIVND, per germline (reference sequence). The CDR3 here is CASRDRLGSAFF. The DNA for the CDR3 is TGTGCCAGTAGGGACCGACTGGGATCGGCTTTCTTT.

The rearrangement joins TRBV6-5 to TRBJ2-3; 9 bases are shared with TRBD1. CDR1 is MNHEY and CDR2 is SVGAGI in the germline V gene. V lost 2 bases and J lost 2; bases outside the gene matches: 2. The CDR3 contains 15 residues. CDR3 bases: TGTGCCAGCAGTTACGGGACAGGGCCCACAGATACGCAGTATTTT. Translated, it gives CASSYGTGPTDTQYF.

The chain uses TRBV7-2 and TRBJ1-2; D unresolved. CDR3 length equals 14 residues. The V gene's germline CDR1 is SGHTA and CDR2 FQGNSA. The V end was cut by 3 bases, the J end by 1 base, with 9 bases between. CDR3 nucleotides: TGTGCCAGCAGCTTCGAAAGTCGTAACTATGGCTACACCTTC. Protein product: CASSFESRNYGYTF.

This chain uses TRBV20-1 with TRBJ1-1; 9 positions agree with TRBD1. The germline CDR1 and CDR2 sequences are DFQATT and SNEGSKA (reference sequence). V was clipped by 4 bases and J by 10 bases; unmatched bases: 4. The CDR3 has 11 amino acids. As DNA, the CDR3 is TGCAGTGCTACACAGGGGGCGGCAGCTTTCTTT. This encodes CSATQGAAAFF.